Described below is a single T cell receptor beta chain sequence and its context. The antigen remains unidentified. Profiled with immunoSEQ multiplex PCR; TCRdb holds only in-frame clones, not every one. Among some 19,000 clones listed, around 70% were seen once. The sample is drawn from a study of OX40 agonist ivuxolimab in advanced cancers. Study-wide points: Researchers report that CD8+ T cells had, on average, more expanded clones than CD4+.

This clonotype originated in an adult with an advanced solid tumor such as melanoma, head and neck, liver or kidney cancer. This specimen was CD4+ or CD8+ T cells sorted from blood, taken in a trial of the OX40 agonist ivuxolimab.

CDR3 residues: CASIDRTIYEQYF. The CDR3 DNA sequence: TGTGCCAGCATCGACAGGACAATCTACGAGCAGTACTTC. The chain carries TRBV28 and TRBJ2-7, with a weak D call TRBD1 (6 bases). CDR3 length equals 13 residues. CDR1 is MDHEN and CDR2 is SYDVKM in the germline V gene. The V end was cut by 7 bases, the J end by 3 bases, with 13 bases between.